One sample yielded the 9 T cell receptor beta chains listed below, sequenced in a study of T cells in Graves' hyperthyroidism and ophthalmopathy. Researchers amplified the TCR beta CDR3 regions from RNA transcripts. RT-PCR in the first round (using the HTBI primer set) targeted the TCR CDR3. TCRdb re-called the multiplex PCR reads with MiXCR, one entry per CDR3 protein. Of around 600,000 distinct CDR3 sequences in the sample, roughly a sixth were seen once. Material: blood. Receptor source: a woman aged 40 to 50 with Graves' ophthalmopathy.

This clonotype was found a few times. This CDR3 is CASSLSGSGISYGYTF. CDR3 coding DNA: TGCGCCAGCAGCTTGTCCGGTTCAGGCATATCCTATGGCTACACCTTC. The genes are TRBV5-1 and TRBJ1-2; D is undetermined. The germline V gene has CDR1 SGHRS and CDR2 YFSETQ. The CDR3 covers 16 residues. Trimming pared 1 base from V and 4 bases from J, leaving 17 bases between.

There are a few counts of this clonotype. The chain combines TRBV18 with TRBJ2-3; a weak D match, TRBD2 (5 bases). The CDR3 totals 12 residues. V shed 4 bases and J shed 8 bases, with 10 bases lying between them. Germline values: CDR1 KGHSH, CDR2 LQKENI. As DNA, the CDR3 is TGTGCCAGCTCACAGCAAGGAGGTACGCAGTATTTT. Amino acids: CASSQQGGTQYF.

This clonotype was counted many times. This chain connects TRBV30 to TRBJ2-7; D might be TRBD1 or TRBD2, each matching 5 bases. The CDR3 contains 14 residues. Germline CDR1 reads GTSNPN; CDR2 reads SVGIG (reference sequence). Trimming removed 1 base from V and 6 bases from J, with 16 bases in between. Written as DNA, the CDR3 is TGTGCCTGGAGTGAGGGACCACCCTCCCGCGAGCAGTACTTC. Amino acids: CAWSEGPPSREQYF.

This clonotype was picked up many times. The V and J genes are TRBV20-1 and TRBJ1-4, with D maybe TRBD1 (6 bases). Germline loops: CDR1 DFQATT, CDR2 SNEGSKA (reference sequence). The CDR3 length is 13 residues. Trimming shortened V by 3 bases and J by 8 bases, and 13 bases separated the two germline ends. CDR3 nucleotide sequence: TGCAGTGCTAGCCTACAGGGATCGGAAAAACTGTTTTTT. Residues: CSASLQGSEKLFF.

This clonotype was seen ten or more times. The chain recombines TRBV2 with TRBJ2-5, with 7 bases aligning to TRBD2. The CDR3 is 17 residues long. V was clipped by 10 bases and J by 0 bases; unmatched bases: 17. The germline V gene encodes CDR1 SNHLY and CDR2 FYNNEI. CDR3 protein: CATSVYRTSGYQETQYF. CDR3 in DNA: TGTGCCACCTCAGTGTATAGGACTAGTGGGTACCAAGAGACCCAGTACTTC.

This clonotype was detected ten times or more. V gene TRBV20-1 combines with J gene TRBJ2-3; 10 bases align to TRBD2. The V and J ends lost 3 bases and 0 bases, in that order; junction bases with no gene match: 9. Germline CDR1 DFQATT, CDR2 SNEGSKA (reference sequence). The CDR3 consists of 17 residues. DNA for the CDR3: TGCAGTGCTAGCAGACTAGCGGGTATCAGTAGCACAGATACGCAGTATTTT. Translated, it gives CSASRLAGISSTDTQYF.

The rearrangement uses TRBV15 and TRBJ2-7; unclear D gene. CDR1 and CDR2 from the germline V gene are LNHNV and YYDKDF (reference sequence). CDR3 size: 17 residues. V lost 0 bases and J lost 0, with 15 bases in between. In DNA, the CDR3 is TGTGCCACCAGCAGAGATGAAACAGTTAGGAACTCCTACGAGCAGTACTTC. It encodes CATSRDETVRNSYEQYF.

This clonotype was detected only a few times. The chain joins TRBV7-9 to TRBJ2-7, with D perhaps TRBD1 (5 bases). CDR1 and CDR2 (germline): SEHNR, FQNEAQ (reference sequence). The CDR3 totals 13 residues. V lost 5 bases and J 3 bases, leaving 11 bases between the germline ends. The CDR3 sequence: CASSPQASYEQYF. The CDR3 DNA follows: TGTGCCAGCAGCCCACAGGCGAGCTACGAGCAGTACTTC. The full variable domain, completed using reference TRBV7-9 and TRBJ2-7, is DTGVSQNPRHKITKRGQNVTFRCDPISEHNRLYWYRQTLGQGPEFLTYFQNEAQLEKSRLLSDRFSAERPKGSFSTLEIQRTEQGDSAMYLCASSPQASYEQYFGPGTRLTVT.

The rearrangement links TRBV2 to TRBJ2-5; 13 positions match TRBD2. Germline CDR1 reads SNHLY; CDR2 reads FYNNEI. CDR3 length equals 16 residues. Trimming removed 7 bases from V and 1 base from J; junction bases left unmatched: 6. CDR3 amino acids: CASTQGTSGIQETQYF. The CDR3 DNA reads as TGTGCCAGCACTCAGGGGACTAGCGGGATCCAAGAGACCCAGTACTTC.